This T cell receptor (beta chain) was documented in a study of T cell responses to AZD1222 COVID-19 vaccine. Study observations and caveats: Only a handful of AZD1222 recipients, more than five in all, had baseline seropositivity. Nearly half of spike-specific TCRs reportedly target unmutated variant regions. Clonal diversity may have been underestimated in mostly white British donors.

Clones were read by immunoSEQ multiplex PCR, and TCRdb kept only the in-frame ones, dropping some. The sample contains around 180,000 clones, approximately 90% of which appear only once. This clone was observed once. Its target is not known. The CDR3 is 13 residues long. Germline values: CDR1 DFQATT, CDR2 SNEGSKA (reference sequence). The chain has TRBV20-1 and TRBJ1-2; TRBD1 is a possible D gene (5 bases). This sample comprised peripheral blood, obtained on day 0 of AZD1222 vaccination. This clonotype was obtained from an adult in good health. In DNA form, the CDR3 reads TGCAGCGCGAGTGGGGGGGAATACTATGGCTACACCTTC. This translates into CSASGGEYYGYTF.